The 10 T cell receptor beta chains presented below share a single source sample, sequenced in a study of T-cell memory formation after mild COVID-19. TCRdb called the 5' RACE reads again in MiXCR, with one record for every CDR3 protein. The sample lists some 320,000 distinct CDR3 sequences, approximately 15% occurring once. Sequenced material: PBMCs or a T cell subset sorted from them (not recorded which). Receptor source: a man younger than 35 who had mild COVID-19 (a few samples of this study predate the infection). Cell type and time point are not known.

The table lists this clonotype with a few counts. The V gene is TRBV27, the J gene TRBJ1-6, with D uncertain. Trimming removed 10 bases at V and 4 bases at J, with 5 bases between. The CDR3 loop spans 11 amino acids. Germline values: CDR1 MNHEY, CDR2 SMNVEV (reference sequence). Written as DNA, the CDR3 is TGTGCCATAGGGTATAATTCACCCCTCCACTTT. Amino acids: CAIGYNSPLHF.

The chain joins TRBV21-1 to TRBJ2-1; TRBD1, as called in the table, went unchecked against the DNA. TRBV21-1 is given as a pseudogene. The CDR3 totals 17 residues. CDR3: CASSKSRGKGTNNEQFF. CDR3 DNA: TGTGCCAGCAGCAAATCGAGGGGGAAAGGGACGAACAATGAGCAGTTCTTC.

This clonotype has only a few counts. V gene TRBV5-1 combines with J gene TRBJ1-1; tentatively, D is TRBD1 (6 bases). In germline, CDR1 is SGHRS, CDR2 YFSETQ. V was clipped by 2 bases and J by 3 bases, with 14 bases between them. CDR3 size: 15 residues. The CDR3 is CASSLQGIGDTEAFF. The CDR3 nucleotides are TGCGCCAGCAGCTTACAGGGAATTGGTGACACTGAAGCTTTCTTT. Supplemented by reference TRBV5-1 and TRBJ1-1, the full variable domain reads KAGVTQTPRYLIKTRGQQVTLSCSPISGHRSVSWYQQTPGQGLQFLFEYFSETQRNKGNFPGRFSGRQFSNSRSEMNVSTLELGDSALYLCASSLQGIGDTEAFFGQGTRLTVV.

This clonotype came up a few times. V usage is TRBV5-6 and J usage is TRBJ1-5, with 7 bases matching TRBD1. The CDR3 runs 15 residues. Per germline, CDR1 SGHDT and CDR2 YYEEEE. Losses at the gene ends were 4 bases for V and 4 bases for J; bases not matched to a gene: 8. Here the CDR3 reads CASSLNDRANQPQHF. CDR3 DNA sequence: TGTGCCAGCAGCCTAAACGACAGGGCAAATCAGCCCCAGCATTTT.

The V call is TRBV4-3, the J call TRBJ2-3; D uncertain. Germline V gene lookup returns CDR1 LGHNA and CDR2 YSLEER. There are 15 residues in the CDR3. V lost 3 bases and J lost 2, with 12 bases in between. CDR3 in DNA: TGCGCCAGCAGCCAGCTGTCCTCCGTCACAGATACGCAGTATTTT. Protein: CASSQLSSVTDTQYF.

This clonotype was observed a few times. In nucleotides, the CDR3 is TGCGCCAGCAGCCCAACAGGGGGGTGGACTGAAGCTTTCTTT. It codes for CASSPTGGWTEAFF. J is TRBJ1-1 and V is TRBV4-3; 8 nucleotides agree with TRBD1. The CDR3 length is 14 residues. The V and J ends lost 4 bases and 5 bases, in that order; junction bases with no gene match: 6. Looked up from germline, CDR1 is LGHNA and CDR2 is YSLEER.

In its sample, this clonotype was seen a few times. The J gene is TRBJ1-6, the V gene TRBV12-3 or TRBV12-4; 7 bases line up with TRBD1. This CDR3 has 15 residues. V dropped 6 bases and J dropped 8; count of bases not matched to a gene: 10. CDR3 protein: CASSPREGGYSPLHF. The CDR3 nucleotides are TGTGCCAGCAGCCCGCGGGAAGGGGGCTATTCACCCCTCCACTTT.

This chain links TRBV6-2 or TRBV6-3 with TRBJ1-5, with no clear D. CDR1 is MNHEY and CDR2 is SVGEGT in the germline V gene. V was clipped by 0 bases and J by 0 bases, with 9 bases between them. This CDR3 region has 16 residues. CDR3 sequence: CASSYSGAYSNQPQHF. CDR3 DNA sequence: TGTGCCAGCAGTTACTCGGGAGCTTATAGCAATCAGCCCCAGCATTTT.

The V gene is TRBV7-2, the J gene TRBJ2-7, with 9 bases lining up with TRBD2. Germline assignment: CDR1 SGHTA and CDR2 FQGNSA. Germline trimming cut 5 bases from V and 2 bases from J; bases unmatched to any gene: 16. The CDR3 has 18 residues. The CDR3 region is CASSPQGLGGGAPYEQYF. The CDR3 DNA follows: TGTGCCAGCAGCCCCCAGGGTTTGGGCGGGGGGGCCCCCTACGAGCAGTACTTC.

The rearrangement links TRBV6-6 to TRBJ1-2; TRBD1 might be the D (6 bases). The CDR3 covers 11 residues. CDR1 MNHNY and CDR2 SVGAGI come from the germline V gene (reference sequence). Trimming left V 2 bases short and J 8 bases short, with 6 bases between. CDR3 sequence (DNA): TGTGCCAGCAGTTACCAGGGGGGCTACACCTTC. It yields the protein CASSYQGGYTF.